This T cell receptor beta chain was profiled in a study of CD8+CD57+ T cells in acquired aplastic anemia. Template material for TCR beta VDJ and CDR3 profiling consisted of genomic DNA. TCRdb redid the calling of the reads with MiXCR, one entry per CDR3 protein. The repertoire holds approximately 260,000 distinct CDR3 sequences, approximately 86% seen once, with around 40% in the top ten. Patients sequenced had flow cytometry evidence of CD8+CD57+ cell expansion. In all patients, the disease was severe acquired aplastic anemia. At blood sampling, none of the patients had yet received therapy. The sequence was obtained from a human donor with aplastic anemia. The material sequenced was sorted CD4+, CD8+, or CD8+CD57+ T cells (not recorded which) from PBMCs.

In nucleotides, the CDR3 is TGTGCCAGCAGCTTAGTGCAGAATTCACCCCTCCACTTT. Translation gives CASSLVQNSPLHF. The rearrangement uses TRBV7-8 and TRBJ1-6; D gene uncertain. Germline CDR1 is SGHVS and CDR2 is FQNEAQ. This CDR3 region has 13 residues. V lost 1 base to trimming and J lost 7 bases, with 5 bases between them.